A single sample is the source of the 9 T cell receptor beta chains below, sequenced in a study of T-cell reconstitution after alpha-beta-depleted transplantation in children (dated by TCRdb to the mid-2010s). The library was prepared using PCR. The listed sequencing device is Illumina HiSeq 2500. TCR libraries were prepared with molecular barcoding, using unique molecular identifiers to normalize TCRbeta repertoire quantification. The public sequencing data were trimmed at Q25 with fastp and processed into clonotypes with MiXCR by TCRdb, which kept only in-frame beta chains. Every distinct CDR3 protein forms one entry, paired with its most common genes and DNA. The sample data list hundreds of thousands of distinct CDR3 sequences, and more than 10% of these were observed just once. Of the sample, roughly 2.6% is held by the ten largest clones. Material: PBMCs from the stem cell graft donor, obtained from the stem cell graft. The receptors shown here come from a human donor who donated a stem cell graft to a child with acute lymphoblastic leukemia.

This clonotype was seen ten or more times. The V gene is TRBV29-1, the J gene TRBJ1-2; a possible D gene is TRBD1 (6 bases). Germline values: CDR1 SQVTM, CDR2 ANQGSEA. This CDR3 is 12 amino acids long. V lost 5 bases and J lost 8, with 15 bases in between. The CDR3 DNA reads as TGCAGCGTTCGACAGGTTAGGCACGGCTACACCTTC. Its translation: CSVRQVRHGYTF. Complete variable domain (other parts from reference TRBV29-1 and TRBJ1-2): SAVISQKPSRDICQRGTSLTIQCQVDSQVTMMFWYRQQPGQSLTLIATANQGSEATYESGFVIDKFPISRPNLTFSTLTVSNMSPEDSSIYLCSVRQVRHGYTFGSGTRLTVV.

This clonotype appeared many times. The chain recombines TRBV6-1 with TRBJ2-3; D uncertain. The CDR3 sequence is 14 residues long. V was cut by 4 bases and J by 2 bases, with 10 bases left in between. Germline CDR1 and CDR2: MNHNS and SASEGT. The CDR3 nucleotides read TGTGCCAGCAGTGCAACCGGGTCCACAGATACGCAGTATTTT. Translated: CASSATGSTDTQYF.

This clonotype was seen many times. The chain carries TRBV6-1 and TRBJ1-2, with TRBD1 as a possible D gene (6 bases). CDR1 and CDR2 from the germline V gene are MNHNS and SASEGT. Trimming shortened V by 8 bases and J by 3 bases, and 13 bases separated the two germline ends. CDR3 length: 13 residues. The CDR3 loop reads CASGRGVDYGYTF. Written as DNA, the CDR3 is TGTGCCAGCGGAAGGGGGGTGGACTATGGCTACACCTTC.

The CDR3 DNA reads TGTGCCAGCAGTTTAGCGCTACGGCAGGGTGGTGAAAAACTGTTTTTT. Its protein product is CASSLALRQGGEKLFF. The chain employs TRBV12-3 or TRBV12-4 and TRBJ1-4, with D perhaps TRBD1 (5 bases). The V end lost 0 bases, the J end lost 7 bases, and 15 bases lay between the germline ends. This CDR3 has 16 amino acids.

Of note for this clonotype: Just one base apart from a much larger clone, this may be a read error. The chain links TRBV7-9 to TRBJ2-1; no clear D gene. This CDR3 is 16 amino acids long. Germline-derived CDR1 and CDR2 are SEHNR and FQNEAQ (reference sequence). The V and J ends lost 5 bases and 0 bases respectively, with 14 bases between them. CDR3 protein: CASSSSGAASYNEQFF. The CDR3 DNA reads TGTGCCAGCAGCAGCTCCGGCGCGGCCTCCTACAATGAGCAGTTCTTC. Filled out from reference TRBV7-9 and TRBJ2-1, the complete variable domain reads DTGVSQNPRHKITKRGQNVTFRCDPISEHNRLYWYRQTLGQGPEFLTYFQNEAQLEKSRLLSDRFSAERPKGSFSTLEIQRTEQGDSAMYLCASSSSGAASYNEQFFGPGTRLTVL.

This clonotype was seen ten or more times. This chain connects TRBV27 to TRBJ1-2; a possible D gene is TRBD1 (5 bases). V lost 2 bases and J lost 0, with 7 bases in between. This CDR3 spans 14 amino acids. Germline V lookup: CDR1 MNHEY, CDR2 SMNVEV (reference sequence). CDR3 nucleotide sequence: TGTGCCAGCAGTTTACAGGGAGCTAACTATGGCTACACCTTC. Protein: CASSLQGANYGYTF.

This clonotype was recorded many times. V is TRBV29-1 and J is TRBJ2-5; a possible D gene is TRBD2 (6 bases). The CDR3 has 12 residues. Germline V gives CDR1 SQVTM, CDR2 ANQGSEA. Trimming left V 8 bases short and J 5 bases short, with 15 bases between. CDR3 bases: TGCAGCCTTCGGGAAGGGAGGGAGACCCAGTACTTC. This encodes CSLREGRETQYF. The whole variable domain, remainder taken from reference TRBV29-1 and TRBJ2-5, is SAVISQKPSRDICQRGTSLTIQCQVDSQVTMMFWYRQQPGQSLTLIATANQGSEATYESGFVIDKFPISRPNLTFSTLTVSNMSPEDSSIYLCSLREGRETQYFGPGTRLLVL.

V and J are TRBV7-9 and TRBJ1-5, with a tentative D call TRBD1 (5 bases). This CDR3 is 15 amino acids long. Germline-derived CDR1 and CDR2 are SEHNR and FQNEAQ (reference sequence). V dropped 4 bases and J dropped 3 bases, with 13 bases sitting between them. The CDR3 is CASSSGGTNNQPQHF. The CDR3 DNA reads TGTGCCAGCAGCTCCGGCGGGACTAACAATCAGCCCCAGCATTTT.

This clonotype was seen repeatedly, ten times or more. The chain combines TRBV27 with TRBJ2-7, with 7 positions matching TRBD1. Trimming removed 4 bases from V and 4 bases from J; junction bases left unmatched: 7. CDR1 and CDR2 (germline): MNHEY, SMNVEV (reference sequence). This CDR3 contains 14 residues. The CDR3 reads CASSYTDRVYEQYF. The DNA for the CDR3 is TGTGCCAGCAGTTACACCGACAGGGTTTACGAGCAGTACTTC.